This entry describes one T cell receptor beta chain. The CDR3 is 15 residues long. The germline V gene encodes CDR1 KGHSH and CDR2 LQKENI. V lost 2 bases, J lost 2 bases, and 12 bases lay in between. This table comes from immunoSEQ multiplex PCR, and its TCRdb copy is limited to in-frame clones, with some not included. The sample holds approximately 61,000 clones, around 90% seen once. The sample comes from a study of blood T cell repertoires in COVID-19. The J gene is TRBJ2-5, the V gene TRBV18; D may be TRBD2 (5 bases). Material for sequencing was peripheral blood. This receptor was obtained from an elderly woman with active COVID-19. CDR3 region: CASSPRVARQETQYF. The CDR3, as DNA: TGTGCCAGCTCACCAAGAGTAGCGAGGCAAGAGACCCAGTACTTC.